Following are 32 T cell receptor beta chains from one sample sequenced in a study of radiotherapy plus CTLA-4 blockade in lung cancer. Using immunoSEQ multiplex PCR, the repertoire was profiled, and TCRdb retains in-frame clones only, with some absent. This sample has 110,000 or so clones, with roughly 80% found just once. The sample consisted of peripheral blood, taken from a patient treated with radiotherapy plus ipilimumab. These receptor sequences come from a human donor with non-small cell lung cancer who had a partial response to radiotherapy plus ipilimumab.

The V and J genes are TRBV4-1 and TRBJ1-4; 9 positions match TRBD1. V was clipped by 0 bases and J by 10 bases; unmatched bases: 9. CDR3 size: 16 residues. Looked up from germline, CDR1 is MGHRA and CDR2 is YSYEKL. CDR3 loop: CASSQDQRQGGRKLFF. The DNA of the CDR3 is TGCGCCAGCAGCCAAGATCAGCGACAGGGGGGCAGAAAACTGTTTTTT.

The V and J genes are TRBV10-1 and TRBJ2-1; 8 bases map to TRBD1. Germline-derived CDR1 and CDR2 are WNHNN and SYGVQD (reference sequence). CDR3 length: 15 amino acids. Losses at the gene ends were 2 bases for V and 3 bases for J; bases not matched to a gene: 3. The DNA for the CDR3 is TGCGCCAGCAGTGAGCCCGGGACAGGCTACAATGAGCAGTTCTTC. It is translated as CASSEPGTGYNEQFF.

The V call is TRBV30, the J call TRBJ1-3; perhaps TRBD1 as D (6 bases). Trimming removed 0 bases from V and 3 bases from J, with 9 bases in between. The CDR3 runs to 14 residues. CDR1 and CDR2 from the germline V gene are GTSNPN and SVGIG (reference sequence). CDR3 in amino acids: CAWSVKGVGNTIYF. As DNA, the CDR3 is TGTGCCTGGAGTGTTAAGGGGGTTGGAAACACCATATATTTT.

The rearrangement links TRBV7-2 to TRBJ2-1; TRBD2 matches at 13 bases. The germline V gene has CDR1 SGHTA and CDR2 FQGNSA. V lost 3 bases and J lost 9; bases outside the gene matches: 5. There are 15 residues in the CDR3. The CDR3 DNA follows: TGTGCCAGCAGCTTCGGACTAGCGGGAGTCAGTGAGCAGTTCTTC. Its translation is CASSFGLAGVSEQFF.

The chain couples TRBV19 to TRBJ1-1; D remains unclear. V dropped 6 bases and J dropped 0 bases, with 17 bases sitting between them. Germline values: CDR1 LNHDA, CDR2 SQIVND (reference sequence). The CDR3 extends over 16 amino acids. CDR3 amino acids: CASSRIAGRVNTEAFF. The CDR3 coding sequence is TGTGCCAGTAGCCGAATTGCGGGGAGAGTGAACACTGAAGCTTTCTTT.

V gene TRBV5-1 combines with J gene TRBJ2-6; D not resolved. The germline gives CDR1 SGHRS, CDR2 YFSETQ. This CDR3 is built from 18 residues. Trimming left V 0 bases short and J 1 base short, with 14 bases between. The CDR3 bases are TGCGCCAGCAGCTTGGCTTCAGGAAGTTTTTCTGGGGCCAACGTCCTGACTTTC. It encodes CASSLASGSFSGANVLTF.

This clone was found once. V is TRBV7-8 and J is TRBJ2-2, with TRBD2 matching over 7 bases. There are 16 residues in the CDR3. Germline V gene data show CDR1 as SGHVS and CDR2 as FQNEAQ. J lost 8 bases, V lost 5 bases, and 14 bases had no gene match. The CDR3 DNA reads as TGTGCCAGCAGCCTCTCAGACCGGGAGGTCGCAGGGGAGCTGTTTTTT. This translates into CASSLSDREVAGELFF.

This clone was recorded a few times. J is TRBJ2-2 and V is TRBV10-3; TRBD2 might be the D (7 bases). The V and J ends lost 6 bases and 4 bases respectively, with 9 bases between them. CDR3 length: 13 amino acids. From germline, CDR1 is ENHRY and CDR2 SYGVKD. CDR3 DNA: TGTGCCATCAGGGGAGGGGGCACCGGGGAGCTGTTTTTT. This translates into CAIRGGGTGELFF.

CDR3 loop: CASSIGSRGYTDTQYF. CDR3 sequence (DNA): TGTGCCAGTAGTATTGGTAGCAGGGGGTACACAGATACGCAGTATTTT. The chain combines TRBV19 with TRBJ2-3; 7 bases line up with TRBD1. The V gene's germline CDR1 is LNHDA and CDR2 SQIVND (reference sequence). The J segment lost 2 bases and the V segment lost 3 bases, leaving 8 bases of the junction unmatched. The CDR3 spans 16 residues. The variable domain in full, with the rest retrieved from reference TRBV19 and TRBJ2-3, is DGGITQSPKYLFRKEGQNVTLSCEQNLNHDAMYWYRQDPGQGLRLIYYSQIVNDFQKGDIAEGYSVSREKKESFPLTVTSAQKNPTAFYLCASSIGSRGYTDTQYFGPGTRLTVL.

V is TRBV12-5 and J is TRBJ2-5; D may be TRBD2 (6 bases). This CDR3 region has 14 residues. Trimming removed 0 bases from V and 4 bases from J, with 9 bases in between. Germline values: CDR1 LGHNT, CDR2 FRNRAP. The CDR3 DNA reads as TGTGCTAGTGGTTTGGTACGGGAGTTAGAGACCCAGTACTTC. Protein: CASGLVRELETQYF.

The J gene is TRBJ1-2, the V gene TRBV2; 8 nucleotides match TRBD1. Losses at the gene ends were 6 bases for V and 2 bases for J; bases not matched to a gene: 11. The germline gives CDR1 SNHLY, CDR2 FYNNEI. The CDR3 is 16 residues long. The CDR3 reads CASSPTGEGGNYGYTF. CDR3 bases: TGTGCCAGCAGCCCGACAGGGGAGGGGGGGAACTATGGCTACACCTTC.

The chain couples TRBV13 to TRBJ1-2; weak D call: TRBD1 (5 bases). Trimming removed 5 bases at V and 1 base at J, with 14 bases between. The germline V gene has CDR1 PRHDT and CDR2 FYEKMQ (reference sequence). This CDR3 region has 15 residues. The CDR3 loop reads CASSGARDLNYGYTF. CDR3 nucleotide sequence: TGTGCCAGCAGCGGGGCCCGCGACCTTAACTATGGCTACACCTTC.

In this sample, this clone turned up a few times. The gene calls are TRBV7-9 and TRBJ2-7; D uncertain. The CDR3 extends over 12 amino acids. V was cut by 1 base and J by 3 bases, with 4 bases left in between. CDR1 and CDR2 from the germline V gene are SEHNR and FQNEAQ (reference sequence). CDR3 nucleotides: TGTGCCAGCAGCTTAGTTCTCTACGAGCAGTACTTC. Amino acid sequence: CASSLVLYEQYF.

This clone was seen a single time. The V and J genes are TRBV6-1 and TRBJ1-5; D gene uncertain. Looked up from germline, CDR1 is MNHNS and CDR2 is SASEGT. V lost 0 bases and J lost 1, with 4 bases in between. This CDR3 has 14 residues. As DNA, the CDR3 is TGTGCCAGCAGTGAAGCCCTGAGCAATCAGCCCCAGCATTTT. It is translated as CASSEALSNQPQHF.

This clone came up a few times. The V gene is TRBV6-1, the J gene TRBJ1-3; TRBD1 matches 9 bases. With 4 bases clipped from V and 3 bases from J, the junction kept 4 bases outside the gene matches. Germline CDR1 MNHNS, CDR2 SASEGT. This CDR3 region has 15 residues. This CDR3 is CASSGGQGFGNTIYF. In DNA form, the CDR3 reads TGTGCCAGCAGTGGCGGACAGGGGTTTGGAAACACCATATATTTT.

The chain is built from TRBV5-1 and TRBJ2-7; 8 bases match TRBD1. Germline CDR1 reads SGHRS; CDR2 reads YFSETQ. The ends lost 0 bases at V and 2 bases at J; junction bases unmatched: 10. The length of the CDR3 is 17 residues. The CDR3 here is CASSLDAWTGNAYEQYF. The CDR3 region has the DNA TGCGCCAGCAGCTTGGATGCGTGGACAGGGAACGCCTACGAGCAGTACTTC. The whole variable domain, remainder taken from reference TRBV5-1 and TRBJ2-7, is KAGVTQTPRYLIKTRGQQVTLSCSPISGHRSVSWYQQTPGQGLQFLFEYFSETQRNKGNFPGRFSGRQFSNSRSEMNVSTLELGDSALYLCASSLDAWTGNAYEQYFGPGTRLTVT.

The chain links TRBV25-1 to TRBJ1-1; possibly TRBD1 for D (6 bases). V lost 3 bases to trimming and J lost 1 base, with 9 bases between them. The CDR3 is 14 residues long. Germline-derived CDR1 and CDR2 are MGHDK and SYGVNS. The CDR3 is CASSEAGANTEAFF. DNA for the CDR3: TGTGCCAGCAGTGAGGCAGGGGCGAACACTGAAGCTTTCTTT.

The chain uses TRBV7-6 and TRBJ2-1, with 9 bases fitting TRBD2. V shed 5 bases, J shed 0 bases, and the junction held 11 bases outside the gene matches. This CDR3 has 18 amino acids. Looked up from germline, CDR1 is SGHVS and CDR2 is FNYEAQ. The CDR3 DNA sequence: TGTGCCAGCAGCCCTCCGGGACTAGCCACGAGCTCCTACAATGAGCAGTTCTTC. Protein product: CASSPPGLATSSYNEQFF.

This clone was recorded once. The V call is TRBV6-5, the J call TRBJ1-2; 8 nucleotides align to TRBD1. CDR1 and CDR2 (germline): MNHEY, SVGAGI. This CDR3 spans 13 amino acids. Germline trimming cut 7 bases from V and 3 bases from J; bases unmatched to any gene: 4. CDR3: CASNPTGDYGYTF. In DNA form, the CDR3 reads TGTGCCAGCAATCCGACAGGGGACTATGGCTACACCTTC.

The V call is TRBV18, the J call TRBJ1-1; TRBD1 might be the D (5 bases). Trimming removed 2 bases from V and 4 bases from J, with 14 bases in between. Germline V gives CDR1 KGHSH, CDR2 LQKENI. CDR3 length: 15 residues. CDR3 residues: CASSPGTPGVTEAFF. CDR3 bases: TGTGCCAGCTCACCAGGGACTCCGGGGGTCACTGAAGCTTTCTTT.

This chain joins TRBV30 and TRBJ2-7; no definite D call. V was cut by 1 base and J by 9 bases, with 19 bases left in between. Germline assignment: CDR1 GTSNPN and CDR2 SVGIG (reference sequence). CDR3 length: 14 residues. The CDR3 loop reads CAWSESRTTPVQYV. CDR3 coding DNA: TGTGCCTGGAGTGAATCCCGCACTACCCCGGTGCAGTACGTC.

The chain recombines TRBV7-2 with TRBJ2-7, with D perhaps matching TRBD2 (5 bases). CDR1 is SGHTA and CDR2 is FQGNSA in the germline V gene. Trimming took 3 bases from V and 3 from J, leaving 9 bases between them. The CDR3 loop spans 13 amino acids. This CDR3 is CASSFQDFYEQYV. The CDR3 DNA sequence: TGTGCCAGCAGCTTCCAGGACTTCTACGAGCAGTACGTC.

The genes are TRBV6-1 and TRBJ2-7; D possibly corresponds to TRBD2 (5 bases). The CDR3 runs to 15 residues. V lost 1 base, J lost 2 bases, and 12 bases lay in between. Germline V lookup: CDR1 MNHNS, CDR2 SASEGT. Here the CDR3 reads CASSEEWEIPYEQYF. DNA for the CDR3: TGTGCCAGCAGTGAAGAGTGGGAGATTCCCTACGAGCAGTACTTC.

This chain uses TRBV6-1 with TRBJ1-3; 7 positions agree with TRBD1. The junction had 7 bases not matched to a gene; V was cut back by 7 bases and J by 1 base. Germline CDR1 and CDR2: MNHNS and SASEGT. This CDR3 comprises 15 residues. CDR3 DNA sequence: TGTGCCAGCAAGGGGGCAGGGCAGTCTGGAAACACCATATATTTT. This encodes CASKGAGQSGNTIYF.

The chain links TRBV27 to TRBJ1-1, with D hard to call. The CDR3 contains 14 residues. CDR1 is MNHEY and CDR2 is SMNVEV in the germline V gene (reference sequence). The V gene lost 2 bases and the J gene lost 6 bases, with 13 bases spanning the gap. The CDR3: CASSLIGVPSEAFF. DNA for the CDR3: TGTGCCAGCAGTTTAATAGGAGTTCCCTCTGAAGCTTTCTTT.

The chain carries TRBV15 and TRBJ2-7, with TRBD1 matching 8 bases. Per germline, CDR1 LNHNV and CDR2 YYDKDF (reference sequence). The CDR3 has 14 residues. V shed 0 bases, J shed 6 bases, and the junction held 4 bases outside the gene matches. CDR3 nucleotides: TGTGCCACCAGCAGAGACGGACAGGGTTCCGAGCAGTACGTC. Translated, it gives CATSRDGQGSEQYV.

This chain uses TRBV6-6 with TRBJ2-7; 9 bases map to TRBD1. V shed 6 bases, J shed 4 bases, and the junction held 10 bases outside the gene matches. CDR1 and CDR2 from the germline V gene are MNHNY and SVGAGI (reference sequence). The CDR3 has 15 amino acids. CDR3 nucleotide sequence: TGTGCCAGCAGCACCCTTCCCGGGACAGGGTACGAGCAGTACTTC. Residues: CASSTLPGTGYEQYF.

The chain links TRBV9 to TRBJ1-4, with D hard to call. The CDR3 is made up of 14 amino acids. Deletions cut 0 bases from V and 10 bases from J, with 13 bases between. Germline V gives CDR1 SGDLS, CDR2 YYNGEE. The CDR3 DNA reads TGTGCCAGCAGCGTAGCTGGTACAGTAGGAAAACTGTTTTTT. This codes for CASSVAGTVGKLFF.

The genes are TRBV27 and TRBJ1-5; a weak D match, TRBD1 (5 bases). CDR1 and CDR2 from the germline V gene are MNHEY and SMNVEV (reference sequence). Between the trimmed V and J ends, which lost 6 bases and 5 bases, there was a span of 17 bases. The CDR3 loop spans 15 amino acids. CDR3: CASSLWGGYYQPQHF. CDR3 DNA sequence: TGTGCCAGCAGCCTCTGGGGGGGGTACTATCAGCCCCAGCATTTT.

V gene TRBV6-5 combines with J gene TRBJ2-7, with a weak D call TRBD1 (6 bases). The CDR3 runs 15 residues. Germline CDR1 MNHEY, CDR2 SVGAGI. Deletions cut 7 bases from V and 5 bases from J, with 21 bases between. The CDR3 DNA reads TGTGCCAGCACCTATCGGGGTTCTGGGGGCCACGAGCAGTACTTC. This sequence encodes CASTYRGSGGHEQYF.

The rearrangement links TRBV6-4 to TRBJ2-7; perhaps TRBD1 as D (6 bases). The ends were cut back, 6 bases at V and 3 bases at J, with 12 bases in the middle. Germline CDR1 reads MRHNA; CDR2 reads SNTAGT. This CDR3 is 13 amino acids long. The CDR3 sequence is CASSRRDNYEQYF. The CDR3 DNA reads TGTGCCAGCAGCCGCCGGGACAACTACGAGCAGTACTTC.

The chain employs TRBV6-1 and TRBJ2-7; D not resolved. Germline loops: CDR1 MNHNS, CDR2 SASEGT. This CDR3 has 13 amino acids. Trimming stripped 6 bases from V and 6 bases from J, with 15 bases between. CDR3 in DNA: TGTGCCAGCAGCAGGTTAAAATTGGGCGAGCAGTACTTC. Protein: CASSRLKLGEQYF.